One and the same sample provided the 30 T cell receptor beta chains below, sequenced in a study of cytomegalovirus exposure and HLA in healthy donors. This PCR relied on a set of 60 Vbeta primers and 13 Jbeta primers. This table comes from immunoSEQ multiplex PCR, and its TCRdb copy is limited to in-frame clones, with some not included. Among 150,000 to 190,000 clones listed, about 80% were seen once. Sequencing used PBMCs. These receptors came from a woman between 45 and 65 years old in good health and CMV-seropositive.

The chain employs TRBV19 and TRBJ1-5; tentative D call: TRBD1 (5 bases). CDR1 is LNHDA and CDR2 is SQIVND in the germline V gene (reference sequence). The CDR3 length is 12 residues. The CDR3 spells CGTGLRSQPQHF. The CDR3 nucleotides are TGTGGAACAGGCCTTCGGAGTCAGCCCCAGCATTTT.

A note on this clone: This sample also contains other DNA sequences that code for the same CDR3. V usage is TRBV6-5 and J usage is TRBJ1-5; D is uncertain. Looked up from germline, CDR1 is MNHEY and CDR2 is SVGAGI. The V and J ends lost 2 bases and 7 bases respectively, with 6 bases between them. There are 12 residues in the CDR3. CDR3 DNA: TGTGCCAGCAGTTACCCGGGGCAGCCCCAGCATTTT. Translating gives CASSYPGQPQHF.

The CDR3 nucleotides are TGTGCCAGCAGCCTGGGAGCTACGCAAGAGACCCAGTACTTC. It specifies CASSLGATQETQYF. The rearrangement joins TRBV5-6 to TRBJ2-5; D might be TRBD2 (5 bases). V was clipped by 4 bases and J by 2 bases, with 12 bases between them. The CDR3 covers 14 residues. Germline V lookup: CDR1 SGHDT, CDR2 YYEEEE.

Written as DNA, the CDR3 is TGCAGTGCCCCCGGGGGGTATGGCTACACCTTC. Translated: CSAPGGYGYTF. The gene calls are TRBV20-1 and TRBJ1-2; maybe TRBD1 (5 bases). With 6 bases removed from V and 5 bases from J, the gap between germline ends came to 10 bases. Germline CDR1 is DFQATT and CDR2 is SNEGSKA (reference sequence). The CDR3 has 11 amino acids.

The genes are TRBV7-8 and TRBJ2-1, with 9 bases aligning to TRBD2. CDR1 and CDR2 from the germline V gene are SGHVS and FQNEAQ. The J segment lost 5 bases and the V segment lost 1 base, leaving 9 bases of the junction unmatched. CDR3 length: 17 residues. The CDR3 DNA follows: TGTGCCAGCAGCTTAGTACCACTAGCGGGTCCGGACAATGAGCAGTTCTTC. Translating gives CASSLVPLAGPDNEQFF.

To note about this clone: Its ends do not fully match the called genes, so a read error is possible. As DNA, the CDR3 is TGTTCCAGCAGCTCTATGACTAGCGGGGGGCAAAGTGAGCAGTTCTTC. This gives the protein CSSSSMTSGGQSEQFF. The genes are TRBV7-9 and TRBJ2-1; 13 bases align to TRBD2. CDR1 is SEHNR and CDR2 is FQNEAQ in the germline V gene (reference sequence). The CDR3 is 16 residues long.

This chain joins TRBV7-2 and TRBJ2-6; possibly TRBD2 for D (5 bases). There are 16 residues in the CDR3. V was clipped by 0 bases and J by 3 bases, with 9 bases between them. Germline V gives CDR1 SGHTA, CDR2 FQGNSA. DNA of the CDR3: TGTGCCAGCAGCTTAGCGCCCAGCGGTGGGGCCAACGTCCTGACTTTC. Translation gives CASSLAPSGGANVLTF.

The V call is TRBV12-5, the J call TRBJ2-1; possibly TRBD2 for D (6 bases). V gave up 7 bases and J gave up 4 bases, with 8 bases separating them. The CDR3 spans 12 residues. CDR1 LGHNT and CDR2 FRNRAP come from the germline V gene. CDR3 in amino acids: CASEGGYNEQFF. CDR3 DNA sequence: TGTGCTAGTGAGGGAGGTTACAATGAGCAGTTCTTC.

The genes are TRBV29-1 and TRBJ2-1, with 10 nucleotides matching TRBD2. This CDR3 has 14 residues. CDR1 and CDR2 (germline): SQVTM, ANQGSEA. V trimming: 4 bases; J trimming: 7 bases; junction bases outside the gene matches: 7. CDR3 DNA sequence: TGCAGCGTTGTAGAGCGGGGGGGCCGTAATGAGCAGTTCTTC. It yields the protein CSVVERGGRNEQFF.

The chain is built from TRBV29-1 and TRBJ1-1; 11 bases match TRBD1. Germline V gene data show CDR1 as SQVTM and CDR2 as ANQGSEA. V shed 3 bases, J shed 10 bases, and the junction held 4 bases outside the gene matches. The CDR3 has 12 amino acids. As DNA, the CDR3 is TGCAGCGTTGAGAGGGACAGGGGGGGAGCTTTCTTT. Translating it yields CSVERDRGGAFF.

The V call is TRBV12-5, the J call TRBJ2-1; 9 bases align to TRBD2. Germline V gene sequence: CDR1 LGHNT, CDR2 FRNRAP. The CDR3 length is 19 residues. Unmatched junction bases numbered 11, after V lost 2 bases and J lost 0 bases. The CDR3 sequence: CASGLWAGGLPNSYNEQFF. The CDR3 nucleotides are TGTGCTAGTGGTTTGTGGGCGGGGGGGCTACCCAACTCCTACAATGAGCAGTTCTTC.

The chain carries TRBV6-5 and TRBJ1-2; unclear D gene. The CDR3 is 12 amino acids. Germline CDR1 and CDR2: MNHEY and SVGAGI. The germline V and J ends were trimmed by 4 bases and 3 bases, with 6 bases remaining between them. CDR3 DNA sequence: TGTGCCAGCAGTTCCCGGGACTATGGCTACACCTTC. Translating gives CASSSRDYGYTF.

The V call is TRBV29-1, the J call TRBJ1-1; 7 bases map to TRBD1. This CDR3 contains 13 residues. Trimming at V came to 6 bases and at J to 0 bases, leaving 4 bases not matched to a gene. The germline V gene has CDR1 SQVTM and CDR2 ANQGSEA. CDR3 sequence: CSVMGQMNTEAFF. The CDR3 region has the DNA TGCAGCGTGATGGGACAGATGAACACTGAAGCTTTCTTT.

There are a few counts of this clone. CDR3 nucleotides: TGTGCTAGTGGCCCGGGACAGTCAAATCAGCCCCAGCATTTT. This codes for CASGPGQSNQPQHF. The chain links TRBV12-5 to TRBJ1-5; 7 nucleotides match TRBD1. CDR1 is LGHNT, CDR2 FRNRAP, per germline. The CDR3 runs to 14 residues. V lost 6 bases to trimming and J lost 4 bases; unmatched junction nucleotides: 6. Based on the CDR3 plus reference TRBV12-5 and TRBJ1-5, the full variable domain is DARVTQTPRHKVTEMGQEVTMRCQPILGHNTVFWYRQTMMQGLELLAYFRNRAPLDDSGMPKDRFSAEMPDATLATLKIQPSEPRDSAVYFCASGPGQSNQPQHFGDGTRLSIL.

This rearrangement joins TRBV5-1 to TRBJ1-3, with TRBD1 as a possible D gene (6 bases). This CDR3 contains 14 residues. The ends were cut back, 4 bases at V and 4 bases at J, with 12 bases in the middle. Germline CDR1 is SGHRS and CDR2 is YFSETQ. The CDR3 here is CASSPLQGGNTIYF. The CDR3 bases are TGCGCCAGCAGCCCCTTACAGGGAGGAAACACCATATATTTT.

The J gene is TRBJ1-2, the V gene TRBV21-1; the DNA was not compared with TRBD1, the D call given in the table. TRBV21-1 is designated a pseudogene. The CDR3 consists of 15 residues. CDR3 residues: CASSTRQGGVYGYTF. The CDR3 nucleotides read TGTGCCAGCAGCACCAGACAGGGGGGAGTCTATGGCTACACCTTC.

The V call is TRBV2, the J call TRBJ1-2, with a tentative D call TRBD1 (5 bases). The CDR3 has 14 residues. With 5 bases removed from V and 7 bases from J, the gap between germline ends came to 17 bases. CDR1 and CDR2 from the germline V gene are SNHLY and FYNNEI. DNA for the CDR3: TGTGCCAGCAGTCGACCGGTAGGGGCACGTGGCTACACCTTC. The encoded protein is CASSRPVGARGYTF.

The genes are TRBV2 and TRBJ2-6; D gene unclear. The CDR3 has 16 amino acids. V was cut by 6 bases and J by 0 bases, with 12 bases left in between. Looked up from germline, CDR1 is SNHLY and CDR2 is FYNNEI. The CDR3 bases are TGTGCCAGCAGGATGACACAGAGCTCTGGGGCCAACGTCCTGACTTTC. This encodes CASRMTQSSGANVLTF. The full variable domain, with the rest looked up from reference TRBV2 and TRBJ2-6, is EPEVTQTPSHQVTQMGQEVILRCVPISNHLYFYWYRQILGQKVEFLVSFYNNEISEKSEIFDDQFSVERPDGSNFTLKIRSTKLEDSAMYFCASRMTQSSGANVLTFGAGSRLTVL.

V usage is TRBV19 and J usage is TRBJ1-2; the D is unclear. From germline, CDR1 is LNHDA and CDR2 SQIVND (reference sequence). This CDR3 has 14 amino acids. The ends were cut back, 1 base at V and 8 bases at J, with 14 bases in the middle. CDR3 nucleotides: TGTGCCAGTAGTATAGTTCGCGGGGATGGCGGCTACACCTTC. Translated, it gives CASSIVRGDGGYTF.

In DNA form, the CDR3 reads TGTGCCAGCAGTCGGGTTGTCGGTGATGCCGCGAACACCGGGGAGCTGTTTTTT. Its protein is CASSRVVGDAANTGELFF. This rearrangement joins TRBV5-6 to TRBJ2-2, with D uncertain. This CDR3 comprises 18 residues. Trimming took off 5 bases at V and 0 bases at J, with 20 bases between the two ends. Germline V gene data show CDR1 as SGHDT and CDR2 as YYEEEE.

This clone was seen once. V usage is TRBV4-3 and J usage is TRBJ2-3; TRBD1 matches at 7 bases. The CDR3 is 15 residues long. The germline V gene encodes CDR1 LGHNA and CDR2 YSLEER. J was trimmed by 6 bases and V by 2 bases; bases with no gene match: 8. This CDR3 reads CASSQNRGRGDTQYF. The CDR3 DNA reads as TGCGCCAGCAGCCAAAACAGGGGTAGGGGCGATACGCAGTATTTT.

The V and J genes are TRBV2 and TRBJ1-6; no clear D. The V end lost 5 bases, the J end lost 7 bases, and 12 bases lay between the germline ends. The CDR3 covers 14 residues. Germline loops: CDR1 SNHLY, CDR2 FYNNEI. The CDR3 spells CASSNHSPNSPLHF. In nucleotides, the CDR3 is TGTGCCAGCAGTAATCACAGTCCAAATTCACCCCTCCACTTT.

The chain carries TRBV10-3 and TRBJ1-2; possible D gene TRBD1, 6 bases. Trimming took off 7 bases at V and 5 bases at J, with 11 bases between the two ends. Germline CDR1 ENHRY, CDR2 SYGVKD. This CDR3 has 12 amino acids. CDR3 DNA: TGTGCCATCAAGGGGGATACGTATGGCTACACCTTC. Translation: CAIKGDTYGYTF.

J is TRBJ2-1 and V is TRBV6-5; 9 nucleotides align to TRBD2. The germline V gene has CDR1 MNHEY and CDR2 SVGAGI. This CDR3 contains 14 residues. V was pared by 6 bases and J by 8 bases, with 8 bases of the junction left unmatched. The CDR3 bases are TGTGCCAGCAGGATTAGCGGGGGCGAGGATGAGCAGTTCTTC. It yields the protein CASRISGGEDEQFF.

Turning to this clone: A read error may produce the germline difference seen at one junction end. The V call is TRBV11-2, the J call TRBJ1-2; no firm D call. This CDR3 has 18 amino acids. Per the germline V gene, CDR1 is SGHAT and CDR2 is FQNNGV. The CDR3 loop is CASSSQHSPLIPKYGYTF. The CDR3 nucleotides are TGTGCCAGCAGCTCGCAACACAGTCCGCTAATTCCTAAATATGGCTACACCTTC.

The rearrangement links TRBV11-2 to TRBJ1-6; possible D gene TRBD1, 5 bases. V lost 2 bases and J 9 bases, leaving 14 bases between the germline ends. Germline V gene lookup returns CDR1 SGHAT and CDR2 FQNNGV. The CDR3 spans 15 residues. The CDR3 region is CASSLLVGGISPLHF. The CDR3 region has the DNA TGTGCCAGCAGCTTATTAGTGGGGGGAATTTCACCCCTCCACTTT.

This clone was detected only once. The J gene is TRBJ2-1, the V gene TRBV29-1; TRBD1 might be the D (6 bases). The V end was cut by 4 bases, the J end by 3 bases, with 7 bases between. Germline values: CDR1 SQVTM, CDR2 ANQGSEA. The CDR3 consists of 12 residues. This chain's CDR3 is CSVGGGYNEQFF. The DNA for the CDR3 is TGCAGCGTTGGAGGGGGCTACAATGAGCAGTTCTTC.

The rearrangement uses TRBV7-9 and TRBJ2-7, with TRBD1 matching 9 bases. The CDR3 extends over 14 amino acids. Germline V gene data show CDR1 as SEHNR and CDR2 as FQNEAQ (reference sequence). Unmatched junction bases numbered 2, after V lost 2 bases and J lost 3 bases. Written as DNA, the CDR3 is TGTGCCAGCAGCTTAAGGGACAGGGACTACGAGCAGTACTTC. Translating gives CASSLRDRDYEQYF.

Here the CDR3 DNA reads TGTGCCAGCAGCTCTCGTCAGGGGACTGGGGCCAACGTCCTGACTTTC. Translated: CASSSRQGTGANVLTF. The J gene is TRBJ2-6, the V gene TRBV7-9; D perhaps matches TRBD1 (6 bases). Trimming removed 4 bases at V and 2 bases at J, with 12 bases between. From germline, CDR1 is SEHNR and CDR2 FQNEAQ (reference sequence). There are 16 residues in the CDR3. The whole variable domain, filled in from reference TRBV7-9 and TRBJ2-6, reads DTGVSQNPRHKITKRGQNVTFRCDPISEHNRLYWYRQTLGQGPEFLTYFQNEAQLEKSRLLSDRFSAERPKGSFSTLEIQRTEQGDSAMYLCASSSRQGTGANVLTFGAGSRLTVL.

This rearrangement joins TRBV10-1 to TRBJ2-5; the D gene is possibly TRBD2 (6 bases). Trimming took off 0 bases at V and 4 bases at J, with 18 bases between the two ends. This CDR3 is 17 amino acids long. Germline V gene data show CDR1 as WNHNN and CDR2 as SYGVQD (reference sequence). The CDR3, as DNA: TGCGCCAGCAGTGAGTCGACGAATGGAGGGTTCGGAGAGACCCAGTACTTC. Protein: CASSESTNGGFGETQYF.